These 20 T cell receptor beta chains came from one sample sequenced in a study of shared clonotypes between healthy human individuals. The repertoire was sequenced with immunoSEQ multiplex PCR; TCRdb's copy has only in-frame clones and lacks some. Here the sample spans millions of clones, 93% being singletons. The sequenced sample consisted of naive CD4+ T cells from PBMCs. Subset described: CD45RA+ positively selected. The receptors were gathered from a young man in good health. Some clones in this sample may be carry-over from other donors' samples.

This rearrangement joins TRBV10-1 to TRBJ2-2; 7 nucleotides line up with TRBD1. V dropped 6 bases and J dropped 0; count of bases not matched to a gene: 7. The germline V gene has CDR1 WNHNN and CDR2 SYGVQD (reference sequence). The CDR3 extends over 16 amino acids. The CDR3 region has the DNA TGCGCCAGCAGCGGGGACAGACACGCGAACACCGGGGAGCTGTTTTTT. It specifies CASSGDRHANTGELFF.

The chain recombines TRBV5-1 with TRBJ1-3; D remains unclear. The CDR3 has 15 residues. V lost 0 bases and J lost 4, with 11 bases in between. Germline V lookup: CDR1 SGHRS, CDR2 YFSETQ. CDR3 in DNA: TGCGCCAGCAGCTTGGGGTCAGAAAAAGGAAACACCATATATTTT. Its protein is CASSLGSEKGNTIYF.

V is TRBV18 and J is TRBJ2-5; maybe TRBD1 (6 bases). The CDR3 is 13 amino acids. With 10 bases removed from V and 1 base from J, the gap between germline ends came to 13 bases. CDR1 is KGHSH, CDR2 LQKENI, per germline. CDR3 in amino acids: CATSQGLQETQYF. In nucleotides, the CDR3 is TGTGCCACCTCCCAGGGGCTCCAAGAGACCCAGTACTTC.

The rearrangement uses TRBV5-6 and TRBJ1-1, with D possibly matching TRBD1 (5 bases). The CDR3 spans 16 residues. In germline, CDR1 is SGHDT, CDR2 YYEEEE. V lost 0 bases and J lost 3, with 15 bases in between. CDR3 residues: CASSLGMGLGDTEAFF. The CDR3 bases are TGTGCCAGCAGCTTGGGAATGGGGCTCGGGGACACTGAAGCTTTCTTT. Full variable domain (outside the CDR3, taken from reference TRBV5-6 and TRBJ1-1): DAGVTQSPTHLIKTRGQQVTLRCSPKSGHDTVSWYQQALGQGPQFIFQYYEEEERQRGNFPDRFSGHQFPNYSSELNVNALLLGDSALYLCASSLGMGLGDTEAFFGQGTRLTVV.

V usage is TRBV5-6 and J usage is TRBJ2-2; the D gene could be TRBD1 or TRBD2 (5 bases each). The germline V gene has CDR1 SGHDT and CDR2 YYEEEE. This CDR3 region has 16 residues. V was cut by 0 bases and J by 2 bases, with 11 bases left in between. CDR3 nucleotides: TGTGCCAGCAGCTTGGCCGGGACGTATAACACCGGGGAGCTGTTTTTT. It translates to CASSLAGTYNTGELFF.

The rearrangement links TRBV27 to TRBJ2-7; TRBD2 matches at 7 bases. V lost 6 bases, J lost 0 bases, and 2 bases stayed unmatched. The CDR3 covers 13 residues. The germline V gene has CDR1 MNHEY and CDR2 SMNVEV (reference sequence). DNA for the CDR3: TGTGCCAGCAGCCGGGAGGCCTCCTACGAGCAGTACTTC. Translated: CASSREASYEQYF.

The V gene is TRBV18, the J gene TRBJ1-5; TRBD1 might be the D (5 bases). The ends were cut back, 3 bases at V and 0 bases at J, with 9 bases in the middle. Germline V gene lookup returns CDR1 KGHSH and CDR2 LQKENI. This CDR3 comprises 15 residues. This CDR3 reads CASSPDKYSNQPQHF. The CDR3 nucleotides read TGTGCCAGCTCACCGGACAAATATAGCAATCAGCCCCAGCATTTT.

This clone showed up just once. This rearrangement joins TRBV5-8 to TRBJ2-2, with D unresolved. V shed 2 bases and J shed 5 bases, with 13 bases lying between them. Germline V CDR1 and CDR2: SGHTS, YDEGEE. The CDR3 length is 15 residues. The CDR3 region has the DNA TGTGCCAGCAGCTTTGGTCCAACGGCAACCGGGGAGCTGTTTTTT. Translating gives CASSFGPTATGELFF.

The chain recombines TRBV5-1 with TRBJ1-2, with 8 bases fitting TRBD1. The V segment lost 4 bases and the J segment 4 bases; nucleotides outside the gene matches: 6. The CDR3 runs 14 residues. CDR1 and CDR2 (germline): SGHRS, YFSETQ. CDR3 sequence reads: CASSPTGVGYGYTF. CDR3 nucleotides: TGCGCCAGCAGCCCGACAGGGGTCGGCTATGGCTACACCTTC. Using reference TRBV5-1 and TRBJ1-2 for the parts outside the CDR3, the full variable domain is KAGVTQTPRYLIKTRGQQVTLSCSPISGHRSVSWYQQTPGQGLQFLFEYFSETQRNKGNFPGRFSGRQFSNSRSEMNVSTLELGDSALYLCASSPTGVGYGYTFGSGTRLTVV.

The V gene is TRBV7-3, the J gene TRBJ2-5; the D gene could be TRBD1 or TRBD2 (5 bases each). V was pared by 1 base and J by 6 bases, with 15 bases between. The CDR3 is made up of 15 amino acids. The V gene's germline CDR1 is SGHTA and CDR2 FQGTGA. The CDR3 here is CASSLRGVGRQTQYF. The DNA for the CDR3 is TGTGCCAGCAGCTTAAGAGGGGTTGGGCGGCAGACCCAGTACTTC. Using reference TRBV7-3 and TRBJ2-5 for the parts outside the CDR3, the full variable domain is GAGVSQTPSNKVTEKGKYVELRCDPISGHTALYWYRQSLGQGPEFLIYFQGTGAADDSGLPNDRFFAVRPEGSVSTLKIQRTERGDSAVYLCASSLRGVGRQTQYFGPGTRLLVL.

J is TRBJ2-2 and V is TRBV13; TRBD2 matches at 9 bases. The germline V gene encodes CDR1 PRHDT and CDR2 FYEKMQ (reference sequence). The V segment lost 5 bases and the J segment 5 bases; nucleotides outside the gene matches: 15. CDR3 size: 18 residues. The CDR3 spells CASSHLLLAGRGTGELFF. The CDR3 DNA reads as TGTGCCAGCAGCCATCTACTGCTAGCGGGGCGTGGGACCGGGGAGCTGTTTTTT.

The V and J genes are TRBV19 and TRBJ1-2; D unclear. Trimming removed 2 bases from V and 8 bases from J, with 12 bases in between. The CDR3 loop spans 13 amino acids. Germline CDR1 and CDR2: LNHDA and SQIVND (reference sequence). DNA for the CDR3: TGTGCCAGTAGTATATCACGGATAGAGGGCTACACCTTC. Translation gives CASSISRIEGYTF.

This chain joins TRBV25-1 and TRBJ1-6, with 10 bases fitting TRBD1. Germline CDR1 and CDR2: MGHDK and SYGVNS. Trimming took 1 base from V and 7 from J; bases not matched to a gene: 1. This CDR3 contains 15 residues. The CDR3 here is CASSELGQGNSPLHF. The CDR3 nucleotides are TGTGCCAGCAGTGAATTGGGACAGGGGAATTCACCCCTCCACTTT. The full variable domain, with the rest looked up from reference TRBV25-1 and TRBJ1-6, is EADIYQTPRYLVIGTGKKITLECSQTMGHDKMYWYQQDPGMELHLIHYSYGVNSTEKGDLSSESTVSRIRTEHFPLTLESARPSHTSQYLCASSELGQGNSPLHFGNGTRLTVT.

This chain links TRBV7-9 with TRBJ1-4; perhaps TRBD1 as D (5 bases). Germline V gene data show CDR1 as SEHNR and CDR2 as FQNEAQ (reference sequence). The CDR3 is 13 amino acids. Between the trimmed V and J ends, which lost 5 bases and 7 bases, there was a span of 11 bases. CDR3 residues: CASSRQGTEKLFF. The DNA for the CDR3 is TGTGCCAGCAGCCGACAAGGGACTGAAAAACTGTTTTTT.

In DNA, the CDR3 is TGTGCCAGCAGCCCAGGGGGGACAGGGATCGATCAAGAGACCCAGTACTTC. It encodes CASSPGGTGIDQETQYF. This chain connects TRBV7-9 to TRBJ2-5, with TRBD1 matching over 9 bases. With V trimmed by 5 bases and J by 2 bases, 12 bases remained unmatched. Germline V gene lookup returns CDR1 SEHNR and CDR2 FQNEAQ (reference sequence). The length of the CDR3 is 17 residues.

V and J are TRBV2 and TRBJ2-1, with TRBD1 identical over 9 bases. CDR1 SNHLY and CDR2 FYNNEI come from the germline V gene. V shed 6 bases and J 4 bases; nucleotides not matched to a gene: 4. The CDR3 is 14 residues long. The CDR3: CASRSGQGYNEQFF. In DNA, the CDR3 is TGTGCCAGCAGGTCGGGACAGGGATACAATGAGCAGTTCTTC.

The chain combines TRBV7-2 with TRBJ1-3, with D perhaps TRBD1 (6 bases). The germline gives CDR1 SGHTA, CDR2 FQGNSA. The CDR3 loop spans 14 amino acids. Trimming cost V 5 bases and J 1 base, with 9 bases left between them. Here the CDR3 reads CASSGRGSGNTIYF. In DNA, the CDR3 is TGTGCCAGCAGCGGCAGGGGATCTGGAAACACCATATATTTT.

The V and J genes are TRBV19 and TRBJ2-1, with 11 positions matching TRBD2. The trim removed 3 bases at V and 8 bases at J, leaving 15 bases unmatched. The CDR3 runs to 18 residues. CDR1 is LNHDA and CDR2 is SQIVND in the germline V gene (reference sequence). The CDR3 DNA reads TGTGCCAGTAGTATCACCAACCTAACTAGCGGGAGAGAGTATGAGCAGTTCTTC. It is translated as CASSITNLTSGREYEQFF.

The chain couples TRBV15 to TRBJ1-3; D unclear. Germline V gives CDR1 LNHNV, CDR2 YYDKDF (reference sequence). The ends were cut back, 1 base at V and 3 bases at J, with 7 bases in the middle. This CDR3 spans 14 amino acids. The chain's CDR3 is CATSRAEIGNTIYF. CDR3 coding DNA: TGTGCCACCAGCAGAGCTGAGATTGGAAACACCATATATTTT.

The CDR3: CASSLRGRLSGNTIYF. The CDR3 DNA is TGTGCCAGCAGTTTAAGGGGCAGGCTCTCTGGAAACACCATATATTTT. The gene calls are TRBV28 and TRBJ1-3; D is perhaps TRBD1 (5 bases). The germline V gene has CDR1 MDHEN and CDR2 SYDVKM. Trimming pared 2 bases from V and 0 bases from J, leaving 11 bases between. The CDR3 sequence is 16 residues long. The whole variable domain, filled in from reference TRBV28 and TRBJ1-3, reads DVKVTQSSRYLVKRTGEKVFLECVQDMDHENMFWYRQDPGLGLRLIYFSYDVKMKEKGDIPEGYSVSREKKERFSLILESASTNQTSMYLCASSLRGRLSGNTIYFGEGSWLTVV.